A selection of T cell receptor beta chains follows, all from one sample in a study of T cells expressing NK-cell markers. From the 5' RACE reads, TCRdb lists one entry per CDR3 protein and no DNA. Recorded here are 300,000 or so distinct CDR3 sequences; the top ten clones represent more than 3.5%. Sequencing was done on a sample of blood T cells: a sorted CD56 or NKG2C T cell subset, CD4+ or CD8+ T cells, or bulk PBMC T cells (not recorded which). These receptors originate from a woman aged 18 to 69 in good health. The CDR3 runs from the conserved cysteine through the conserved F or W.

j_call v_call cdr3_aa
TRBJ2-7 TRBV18 CASSRPGSNEQYF
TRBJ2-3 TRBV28 CASSSPGEGDTQYF
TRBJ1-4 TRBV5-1 CASSRWTGGNEKLFF
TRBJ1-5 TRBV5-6 CASSMQGRQPQHF
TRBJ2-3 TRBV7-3 CASSLLAGVGITSTDTQYF
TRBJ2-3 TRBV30 CAWSKGLADTQYF
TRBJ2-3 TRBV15 CATSRDRSGRNPYTDTQYF
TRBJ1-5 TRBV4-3 CASSQDRSNQPQHF
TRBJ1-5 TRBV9 CASSVDLYQPQHF
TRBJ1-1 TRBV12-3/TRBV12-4 CASSFDRGGTEAFF
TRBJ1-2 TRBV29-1 CSGLPYDRDYGYTF
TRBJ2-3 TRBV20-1 CSARTGGGGTDTQYF
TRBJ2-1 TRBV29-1 CSVEGGLATYNEQFF
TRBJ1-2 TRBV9 CASSARGSTNYGYTF